One sample yielded the 12 T cell receptor beta chains listed below, sequenced in a study of OX40 agonist ivuxolimab in advanced cancers. Profiling relied on immunoSEQ multiplex PCR, and the TCRdb table lists in-frame clones only, not all of them. The sample yields approximately 72,000 clones, 84% seen once. The specimen was CD4+ or CD8+ T cells sorted from blood, collected in a trial of the OX40 agonist ivuxolimab. Receptors originate from an adult with an advanced solid tumor such as melanoma, head and neck, liver or kidney cancer.

This chain connects TRBV5-1 to TRBJ2-1; D might be TRBD1 or TRBD2, each matching 5 bases. Deletions cut 1 base from V and 8 bases from J, with 10 bases between. The CDR3 spans 13 residues. Per germline, CDR1 SGHRS and CDR2 YFSETQ. The CDR3 DNA reads as TGCGCCAGCAGCTTGTGGGGGACCTATGAGCAGTTCTTC. This sequence encodes CASSLWGTYEQFF.

The chain has TRBV6-5 and TRBJ2-4; 10 nucleotides match TRBD1. CDR1 MNHEY and CDR2 SVGAGI come from the germline V gene. The V and J ends lost 5 bases and 6 bases, in that order; junction bases with no gene match: 7. The CDR3 has 15 residues. DNA of the CDR3: TGTGCCAGCAGTCGCGCGGACAGGGGGTTAAACATTCAGTACTTC. This translates into CASSRADRGLNIQYF.

This clone showed up just a few times. The CDR3 protein is CASSFAGGPGELFF. CDR3 DNA: TGTGCCAGCAGCTTCGCGGGGGGCCCCGGGGAGCTGTTTTTT. V is TRBV11-3 and J is TRBJ2-2, with TRBD2 matching 8 bases. This CDR3 has 14 residues. J was trimmed by 6 bases and V by 3 bases; bases with no gene match: 3. Germline V CDR1 and CDR2: SGHNT, YENEEA.

The chain employs TRBV7-9 and TRBJ2-7; a weak D match, TRBD2 (5 bases). Germline assignment: CDR1 SEHNR and CDR2 FQNEAQ (reference sequence). V lost 5 bases and J lost 6, with 17 bases in between. The CDR3 is 14 residues long. The CDR3 nucleotides are TGTGCCAGCAGCCCACAAAGTTCCGGGGTCGAGCAGTACTTC. It is translated as CASSPQSSGVEQYF.

The chain is built from TRBV5-6 and TRBJ2-7; no reliable D call. Trimming removed 4 bases from V and 2 bases from J, with 10 bases in between. This CDR3 has 13 amino acids. In germline, CDR1 is SGHDT, CDR2 YYEEEE. CDR3 sequence: CASSGSVTYEQYF. As DNA, the CDR3 is TGTGCCAGCAGCGGGTCGGTAACCTACGAGCAGTACTTC.

The CDR3 DNA sequence: TGCGCCAGCAGCTTTCCGGGACAGAAAGAGACCCAGTACTTC. Translation gives CASSFPGQKETQYF. The rearrangement joins TRBV5-1 to TRBJ2-5; 7 bases are shared with TRBD1. CDR1 SGHRS and CDR2 YFSETQ come from the germline V gene. This CDR3 has 14 amino acids. V trimming: 2 bases; J trimming: 3 bases; junction bases outside the gene matches: 4.

The chain recombines TRBV28 with TRBJ2-7, with D maybe TRBD1 (6 bases). From germline, CDR1 is MDHEN and CDR2 SYDVKM. The CDR3 has 14 residues. The V end was cut by 5 bases, the J end by 3 bases, with 14 bases between. Here the CDR3 reads CASSVPGHNYEQYF. The CDR3 DNA sequence: TGTGCCAGCAGTGTACCGGGACACAACTACGAGCAGTACTTC.

The chain uses TRBV5-1 and TRBJ2-7; a weak D match, TRBD1 (6 bases). The CDR3 extends over 14 amino acids. Germline V gene sequence: CDR1 SGHRS, CDR2 YFSETQ. Trimming removed 0 bases from V and 6 bases from J, with 13 bases in between. CDR3 region: CASSLGAQGFEQYF. CDR3 bases: TGCGCCAGCAGCTTGGGGGCCCAGGGGTTCGAGCAGTACTTC. Drawing the rest from reference TRBV5-1 and TRBJ2-7, the complete variable domain is KAGVTQTPRYLIKTRGQQVTLSCSPISGHRSVSWYQQTPGQGLQFLFEYFSETQRNKGNFPGRFSGRQFSNSRSEMNVSTLELGDSALYLCASSLGAQGFEQYFGPGTRLTVT.

The CDR3: CASSLVSNSYEQYF. The CDR3 DNA sequence: TGCGCCAGCAGCTTGGTGTCAAACTCCTACGAGCAGTACTTC. The V gene is TRBV5-1, the J gene TRBJ2-7; D not certain. The germline V gene encodes CDR1 SGHRS and CDR2 YFSETQ. V was shortened by 0 bases and J by 0 bases, with 7 bases between the two germline ends. This CDR3 is built from 14 residues.

The V and J genes are TRBV5-1 and TRBJ2-3; D is unclear. The CDR3 is 15 residues long. Germline V gene sequence: CDR1 SGHRS, CDR2 YFSETQ. Trimming removed 4 bases from V and 0 bases from J, with 12 bases in between. The CDR3 nucleotides are TGCGCCAGCAGCCCTATAGCAGCTAGCACAGATACGCAGTATTTT. Translating it yields CASSPIAASTDTQYF.

This CDR3 reads CASSQGHDRLTDTQYF. CDR3 in DNA: TGCGCCAGCAGCCAAGGCCATGACCGCCTCACAGATACGCAGTATTTT. V is TRBV4-3 and J is TRBJ2-3, with no clear D. This CDR3 contains 16 residues. Germline-derived CDR1 and CDR2 are LGHNA and YSLEER. V was cut by 1 base and J by 2 bases, with 13 bases left in between.

The chain employs TRBV7-9 and TRBJ1-5; weak D call: TRBD1 (6 bases). V lost 5 bases and J lost 0, with 8 bases in between. Germline assignment: CDR1 SEHNR and CDR2 FQNEAQ (reference sequence). The CDR3 runs 14 residues. In DNA form, the CDR3 reads TGTGCCAGCAGCATACAGGGTAGCAATCAGCCCCAGCATTTT. It translates to CASSIQGSNQPQHF.